The clone carrying this T cell receptor (beta chain) was recorded many times. Its antigen remains unidentified. This sample stems from a study of metastatic and nonmetastatic thyroid tumors. Findings and limits, study-wide: Compared with benign nodules, malignant thyroid tumors were reported to have significantly higher TCR beta diversity in both blood and tumor.

Through MiXCR, TCRdb re-clonotyped the PCR reads. The sample has tens of thousands of clones; around an eighth are singletons. Patients were all untreated before their thyroid surgery. Sequencing was done on a sample of blood. The clonotype was recovered from a female donor with papillary thyroid cancer or a benign thyroid nodule (not recorded which). Some clones in this sample may be carry-over from other donors' samples.

The CDR3 nucleotides read TGTGCCAGCAGTCGGGACTTCACAGATACGCAGTATTTT. It translates to CASSRDFTDTQYF. The V gene is TRBV28, the J gene TRBJ2-3, with TRBD2 as a possible D gene (6 bases). CDR1 is MDHEN, CDR2 SYDVKM, per germline. The ends were cut back, 5 bases at V and 2 bases at J, with 8 bases in the middle. The length of the CDR3 is 13 residues.